Below, one T cell receptor (beta chain) is given with its context. Its antigen remains unidentified. This entry is derived from a study of cytomegalovirus exposure and HLA in healthy donors. Study-level points and caveats: The majority of CMV-associated TCR beta chains were reported as apparently HLA-restricted in a later analysis.

The PCR employed 60 Vbeta primers together with 13 Jbeta primers. Profiling relied on immunoSEQ multiplex PCR, and the TCRdb table lists in-frame clones only, not all of them. The repertoire has some 150,000 clones, 70% to 90% of them found once; the top ten carry 2% to 2.5%. Germline V gene sequence: CDR1 SGHNT, CDR2 YYREEE (reference sequence). The CDR3 runs to 16 residues. Trimming removed 3 bases from V and 3 bases from J, with 19 bases in between. The chain employs TRBV5-4 and TRBJ2-7; D is possibly TRBD2 (5 bases). The origin of this receptor is a woman aged 18 to 35 in good health and CMV-seronegative. Specimen: PBMCs. The CDR3: CASSSGDSGFYYEQYF. CDR3 DNA sequence: TGTGCCAGCAGCTCAGGAGACTCGGGATTTTACTACGAGCAGTACTTC. Based on the CDR3 plus reference TRBV5-4 and TRBJ2-7, the full variable domain is ETGVTQSPTHLIKTRGQQVTLRCSSQSGHNTVSWYQQALGQGPQFIFQYYREEENGRGNFPPRFSGLQFPNYSSELNVNALELDDSALYLCASSSGDSGFYYEQYFGPGTRLTVT.